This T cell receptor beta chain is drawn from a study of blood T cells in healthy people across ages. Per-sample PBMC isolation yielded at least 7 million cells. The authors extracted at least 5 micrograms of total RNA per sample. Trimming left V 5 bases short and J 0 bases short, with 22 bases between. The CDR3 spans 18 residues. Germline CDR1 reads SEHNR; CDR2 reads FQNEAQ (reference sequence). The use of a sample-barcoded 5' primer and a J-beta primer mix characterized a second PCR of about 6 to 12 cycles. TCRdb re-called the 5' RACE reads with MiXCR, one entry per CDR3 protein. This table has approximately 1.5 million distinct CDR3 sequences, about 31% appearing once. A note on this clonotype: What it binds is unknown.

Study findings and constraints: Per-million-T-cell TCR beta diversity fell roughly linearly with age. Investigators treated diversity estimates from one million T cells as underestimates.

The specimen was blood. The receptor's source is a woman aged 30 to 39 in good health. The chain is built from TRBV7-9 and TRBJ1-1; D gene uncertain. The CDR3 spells CASSMSTGILNMNTEAFF. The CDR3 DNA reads TGTGCCAGCAGCATGTCGACCGGAATCCTTAACATGAACACTGAAGCTTTCTTT.